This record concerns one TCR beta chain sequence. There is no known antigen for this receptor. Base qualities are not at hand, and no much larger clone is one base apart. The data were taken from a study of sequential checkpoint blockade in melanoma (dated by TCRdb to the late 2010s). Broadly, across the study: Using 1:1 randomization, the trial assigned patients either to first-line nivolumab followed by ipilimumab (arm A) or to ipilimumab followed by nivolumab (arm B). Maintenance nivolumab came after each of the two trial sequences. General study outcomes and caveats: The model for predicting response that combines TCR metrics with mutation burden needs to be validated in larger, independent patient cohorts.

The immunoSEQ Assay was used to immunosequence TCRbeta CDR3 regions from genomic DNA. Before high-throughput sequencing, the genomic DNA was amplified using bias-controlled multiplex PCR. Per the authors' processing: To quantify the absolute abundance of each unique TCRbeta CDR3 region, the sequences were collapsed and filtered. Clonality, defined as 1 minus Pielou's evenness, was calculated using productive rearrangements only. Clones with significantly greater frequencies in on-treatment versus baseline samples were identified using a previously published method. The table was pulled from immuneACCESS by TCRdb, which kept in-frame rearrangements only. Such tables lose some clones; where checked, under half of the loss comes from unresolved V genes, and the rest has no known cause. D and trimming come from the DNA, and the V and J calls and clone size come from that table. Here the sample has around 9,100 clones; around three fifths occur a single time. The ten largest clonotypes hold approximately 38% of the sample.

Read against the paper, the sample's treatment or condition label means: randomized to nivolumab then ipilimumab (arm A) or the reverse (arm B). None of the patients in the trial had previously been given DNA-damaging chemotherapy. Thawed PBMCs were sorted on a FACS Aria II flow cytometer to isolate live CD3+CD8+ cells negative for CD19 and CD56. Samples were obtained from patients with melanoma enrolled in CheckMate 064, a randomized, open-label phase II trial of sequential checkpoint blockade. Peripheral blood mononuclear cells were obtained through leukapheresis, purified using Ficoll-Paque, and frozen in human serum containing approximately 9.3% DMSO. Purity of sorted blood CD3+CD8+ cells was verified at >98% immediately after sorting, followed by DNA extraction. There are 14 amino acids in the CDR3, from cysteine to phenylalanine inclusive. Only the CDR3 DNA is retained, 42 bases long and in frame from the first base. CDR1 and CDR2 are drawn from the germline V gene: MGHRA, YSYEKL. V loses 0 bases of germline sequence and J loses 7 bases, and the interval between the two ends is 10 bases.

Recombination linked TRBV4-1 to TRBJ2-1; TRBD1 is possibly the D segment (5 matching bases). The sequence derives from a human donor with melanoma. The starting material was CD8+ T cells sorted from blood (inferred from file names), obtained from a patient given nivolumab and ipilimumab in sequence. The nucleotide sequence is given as TGCGCCAGCAGCCAAGATGCAGGGTCAAATGAGCAGTTCTTC. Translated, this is CASSQDAGSNEQFF.